Below are 10 T cell receptor beta chains sequenced from a single sample in a study of CD8 T cells in ankylosing spondylitis. Study-wide points: Seemingly distinctive of ankylosing spondylitis blood was a TCR beta motif formed by eight highly homologous variants.

MiXCR, run by TCRdb on the 5' RACE reads, gives a single entry per CDR3 protein. Of around 100,000 distinct CDR3 sequences listed, roughly 10% were seen once; the top ten hold over 25%. Their antigen targets remain unknown. The sample consisted of blood, either unsorted or a sorted T cell fraction (not recorded which). The receptors here all came from a male donor with ankylosing spondylitis.

This clonotype was detected a few times. The chain links TRBV4-1 to TRBJ2-5; TRBD2 might be the D (6 bases). Germline lookup yields CDR1 MGHRA and CDR2 YSYEKL. V dropped 0 bases and J dropped 7 bases, with 15 bases sitting between them. This CDR3 has 15 residues. CDR3 sequence reads: CASSQDFREWGTQYF. The CDR3 region has the DNA TGCGCCAGCAGCCAAGATTTCCGGGAGTGGGGGACCCAGTACTTC.

This clonotype was detected many times. The rearrangement joins TRBV29-1 to TRBJ2-1; no firm D call. CDR1 and CDR2 from the germline V gene are SQVTM and ANQGSEA. The CDR3 is 15 amino acids. Trimming removed 7 bases at V and 0 bases at J, with 16 bases between. The CDR3 sequence is CSGVPTGTSYNEQFF. DNA for the CDR3: TGCAGCGGGGTTCCTACGGGCACCTCCTACAATGAGCAGTTCTTC.

The chain has TRBV3-1 and TRBJ2-1; 7 bases are shared with TRBD1. V lost 2 bases to trimming and J lost 10 bases; unmatched junction nucleotides: 11. Looked up from germline, CDR1 is LGHDT and CDR2 is YNNKEL (reference sequence). This CDR3 is 15 amino acids long. CDR3 in DNA: TGTGCCAGCAGCCAACAAATTGACAGGGTGGGGGAGCAGTTCTTC. Encoded protein: CASSQQIDRVGEQFF.

The chain joins TRBV2 to TRBJ2-7, with 8 bases identical to TRBD1. Germline V gives CDR1 SNHLY, CDR2 FYNNEI. This CDR3 has 14 residues. After removal of 6 bases from V and 3 bases from J, the junction contained 7 bases not matched to a gene. The CDR3 DNA is TGTGCCAGCAGGGGACAGGACCCCTTCTACGAGCAGTACTTC. This encodes CASRGQDPFYEQYF.

V gene TRBV5-6 combines with J gene TRBJ2-7; 10 bases are a match to TRBD1. V lost 3 bases to trimming and J lost 5 bases; unmatched junction nucleotides: 2. This CDR3 spans 13 amino acids. Per germline, CDR1 SGHDT and CDR2 YYEEEE. CDR3 in DNA: TGTGCCAGCAGCTGGGACAGGGGTGACGAGCAGTACTTC. Its protein product is CASSWDRGDEQYF.

The chain couples TRBV5-4 to TRBJ2-7; D not resolved. Germline V lookup: CDR1 SGHNT, CDR2 YYREEE (reference sequence). Trimming took 4 bases from V and 2 from J, leaving 7 bases between them. This CDR3 is built from 12 residues. CDR3 amino acids: CASSADAYEQYF. CDR3 coding DNA: TGTGCCAGCAGCGCCGACGCCTACGAGCAGTACTTC.

This clonotype has just a few counts. In DNA, the CDR3 is TGTGCCAGCAGCTTGATTCCAGGGGCCCAGGGACAGGGGGCAGAGGAGACCCAGTACTTC. This sequence encodes CASSLIPGAQGQGAEETQYF. The genes are TRBV11-2 and TRBJ2-5; 12 bases fit TRBD1. V lost 3 bases, J lost 5 bases, and 19 bases stayed unmatched. This CDR3 has 20 residues. The V gene's germline CDR1 is SGHAT and CDR2 FQNNGV.

The chain combines TRBV7-9 with TRBJ2-7; 11 bases are shared with TRBD1. The length of the CDR3 is 14 residues. Germline V gives CDR1 SEHNR, CDR2 FQNEAQ (reference sequence). V lost 5 bases to trimming and J lost 5 bases; unmatched junction nucleotides: 5. The CDR3 here is CASSLGQGAHEQYV. CDR3 nucleotide sequence: TGTGCCAGCAGCCTTGGACAGGGGGCGCACGAGCAGTACGTC.

This clonotype was detected a few times. The chain joins TRBV29-1 to TRBJ1-5; 8 positions match TRBD1. With 2 bases clipped from V and 6 bases from J, the junction kept 3 bases outside the gene matches. Germline V lookup: CDR1 SQVTM, CDR2 ANQGSEA. This CDR3 has 13 residues. The CDR3 DNA follows: TGCAGCGTTGAAACAGGGGGAGGTCAGCCCCAGCATTTT. This sequence encodes CSVETGGGQPQHF.

Only a few counts were recorded for this clonotype. The gene calls are TRBV20-1 and TRBJ2-1; TRBD2 agrees at 8 bases. This CDR3 region has 13 residues. The germline gives CDR1 DFQATT, CDR2 SNEGSKA (reference sequence). V dropped 1 base and J dropped 7; count of bases not matched to a gene: 3. The CDR3 loop reads CSARGGRRNEQFF. The CDR3, as DNA: TGCAGTGCTAGAGGCGGGAGGCGTAATGAGCAGTTCTTC.